One T cell receptor (beta chain) is described in this entry. Its antigen target is currently unknown. No much larger clone exists at a distance of one base, and base qualities are not known. The same DNA, extracted from blood mononuclear cells, served for both TCR sequencing and STAT3 sequencing. Taken from cysteine to phenylalanine, the CDR3 has 14 residues. Left in the record is the CDR3 DNA by itself, 42 bases read in frame from the first base. Here V drops 5 bases and J drops 6 bases, and the junction holds 7 bases not matched to any gene. From a lookup of the germline V gene, CDR1 and CDR2 are SGHAT and FQNNGV. This entry is derived from a study of STAT3 mutations in large granular lymphocyte leukemia (dated by TCRdb to the late 2010s). About the study as a whole: About half of the T-LGLL patients who underwent longitudinal sequencing carried canonical activating STAT3 mutations. For each patient, sequencing was performed at an average of about 4.3 time points, with a range of 2 to 8 samplings. From an initial cohort of hundreds of LGL patients, around 17 representative T-LGLL cases were chosen for longitudinal sequencing of TCRbeta and STAT3. To reconstruct clonal hierarchy and dynamics, serial deep sequencing of TCRbeta CDR3 and STAT3 was performed in patients with T-cell large granular lymphocyte leukemia. As controls within the study, a couple of patients with natural killer LGL leukemia were also sequenced longitudinally. Over half of the T-LGLL patients were given one or more immunosuppressive therapy regimens, and 40% of the treated patients had a hematologic response.

An Illumina MiSeq was used to sequence the TCRbeta libraries, yielding an average of approximately 41,000 productive templates per sample. Using multiplex PCR amplification, the immunoSEQ assay generated the TCRbeta CDR3 libraries. Under the source paper's analysis protocol: Repertoire diversity was calculated as previously defined, and values close to 0 indicated extremely monoclonal samples. TCRdb took this table from immuneACCESS and kept in-frame rearrangements with V and J called. Such tables lack part of the clones; where checked against another copy, unresolved V genes explain under half of the gap, and the rest is unexplained. V, J and clone size were drawn from that table, and D and trimming were deduced from the DNA. The sample profile shows a few thousand clones; about 73% of them were found once. The top ten constitute under 35% of the sample. Study-wide findings and limitations: At least one immunodominant TCRbeta clonotype was present in every T-LGLL patient, and multiple immunodominant subclonotypes appeared in about half of the T-LGLL patients. The burden of the dominant TCR clone was higher than the STAT3 mutant burden in several patients, which suggests that the STAT3 mutation arose secondarily inside a clone that had already expanded. TCR clonotype switching after therapy was observed in about 35% of the 18 patients, and all newly emerging clones were found to be STAT3 wild type. Because no samples were available when a clone first appeared, clonal expansion was inferred from samplings taken at other points. Since codominant clonotypes persisted in some patients, a small but highly pathogenic clone may have gone undetected. Linking therapy response to changes in TCR clonal burden was complicated by variable intervals between samplings and by differing treatment regimens.

Sequencing was done on a sample of peripheral blood mononuclear cells. The clonotype was recovered from a man in his sixties with T-cell large granular lymphocyte leukemia. Some clones in this sample may be carry-over from other donors' samples. The age is the age at diagnosis. In this chain, TRBV11-2 is recombined with TRBJ1-1, and 9 junction bases match TRBD1. The DNA sequence is as follows: TGTGCCAGCAGCCCCCGGGACAGGGTTCCTGAAGCTTTCTTT. Translated, it reads CASSPRDRVPEAFF.